One T cell receptor beta chain is described in this entry. The data belong to a study of blood T cell repertoires in COVID-19. Authors' methods: Nucleated cell counts were estimated from reference gene primer amplification. Here immunoSEQ multiplex PCR was the method, and the copy in TCRdb shows in-frame clones only, minus some. The DNA was the basis for D and trimming; V, J and clone size are from that table. The sample includes roughly 100,000 clones, over 80% of them seen just once. The sequenced sample was peripheral blood. This receptor was taken from a man older than 75 with acute or convalescent COVID-19.

CDR3 in DNA: TGTGCCAGCAGCCTTGGACTAGCGGGAGGAGGAGTTCAGTATTTT. This translates into CASSLGLAGGGVQYF. The rearrangement uses TRBV4-2 and TRBJ2-3, with TRBD2 matching 14 bases. CDR1 and CDR2 from the germline V gene are LGHNA and YNFKEQ. CDR3 length equals 15 residues. With 4 bases clipped from V and 12 bases from J, the junction kept 9 bases outside the gene matches.